One and the same sample provided the 10 T cell receptor beta chains below, sequenced in a study of early T cells in non-severe SARS-CoV-2 infection. One entry per CDR3 protein, called by TCRdb with MiXCR from the 5' RACE reads. Among 25,000 to 35,000 distinct CDR3 sequences, around 5.8% were seen once, and the ten largest hold about 5.3%. The specimen was whole blood. These TCRs come from an adult who was a healthcare worker with PCR-confirmed SARS-CoV-2 infection or an uninfected control (not recorded which).

The chain carries TRBV3-1 and TRBJ2-7; 10 bases line up with TRBD2. Trimming took 1 base from V and 5 from J; bases not matched to a gene: 11. This CDR3 region has 17 residues. Germline V CDR1 and CDR2: LGHDT, YNNKEL (reference sequence). CDR3 loop: CASSQVFLAGVSNEQYF. The CDR3 DNA reads as TGTGCCAGCAGCCAAGTCTTCCTAGCGGGAGTAAGCAACGAGCAGTACTTC.

V and J are TRBV12-2 and TRBJ2-3. TRBV12-2 is recorded as a pseudogene. This CDR3 contains 16 residues. CDR3 DNA: TGTGCAAGTCGCCCACCAGACTCACATGCCACAGATACGCAGTATTTT. It codes for CASRPPDSHATDTQYF.

This clonotype has a count of ten or more. The gene calls are TRBV27 and TRBJ2-7, with 11 bases identical to TRBD2. CDR1 and CDR2 from the germline V gene are MNHEY and SMNVEV (reference sequence). The length of the CDR3 is 16 residues. Losses at the gene ends were 5 bases for V and 0 bases for J; bases not matched to a gene: 6. The CDR3 sequence: CASSLRTSGPSYEQYF. Here the CDR3 DNA reads TGTGCCAGCAGTCTTAGGACTAGCGGGCCCTCCTACGAGCAGTACTTC.

The chain uses TRBV30 and TRBJ2-7, with 12 positions matching TRBD2. CDR3 length: 18 residues. CDR1 is GTSNPN, CDR2 SVGIG, per germline (reference sequence). The trim removed 0 bases at V and 3 bases at J, leaving 12 bases unmatched. The CDR3 protein is CAWSVRRLAGDRYYEQYF. CDR3 sequence (DNA): TGTGCCTGGAGTGTACGTCGACTAGCGGGAGATAGGTACTACGAGCAGTACTTC.

Many counts were recorded for this clonotype. The chain is built from TRBV29-1 and TRBJ1-1; D is possibly TRBD1 (5 bases). Deletions cut 4 bases from V and 1 base from J, with 10 bases between. CDR1 and CDR2 from the germline V gene are SQVTM and ANQGSEA. The CDR3 length is 13 residues. The chain's CDR3 is CSVAGARNTEAFF. The CDR3 bases are TGCAGCGTTGCTGGGGCAAGGAACACTGAAGCTTTCTTT.

This clonotype was counted at least ten times. V is TRBV4-3 and J is TRBJ2-3; 9 nucleotides line up with TRBD2. This CDR3 has 16 amino acids. The germline V gene has CDR1 LGHNA and CDR2 YSLEER. Unmatched junction bases numbered 6, after V lost 0 bases and J lost 5 bases. The CDR3 region is CASSQDVAGVGDTQYF. As DNA, the CDR3 is TGCGCCAGCAGCCAAGATGTAGCGGGAGTGGGAGATACGCAGTATTTT.

This clonotype was seen many times. DNA for the CDR3: TGCAGTGCTAAACGGGACTTTAGCTTGGGAAGGAAAAACACTGAAGCTTTCTTT. Its translation is CSAKRDFSLGRKNTEAFF. This sequence joins TRBV20-1 and TRBJ1-1; D is perhaps TRBD1 (5 bases). The V and J ends lost 4 bases and 2 bases respectively, with 26 bases between them. This CDR3 is 18 amino acids long. Germline lookup yields CDR1 DFQATT and CDR2 SNEGSKA (reference sequence).

This clonotype was observed many times. The V gene is TRBV7-9, the J gene TRBJ2-1; TRBD2 agrees at 8 bases. The V and J ends lost 4 bases and 4 bases, in that order; junction bases with no gene match: 12. This CDR3 is 17 amino acids long. Germline CDR1 is SEHNR and CDR2 is FQNEAQ (reference sequence). The CDR3 spells CASSSSGSGYSYNEQFF. In DNA form, the CDR3 reads TGTGCCAGCAGCTCGAGCGGGAGCGGTTACTCTTACAATGAGCAGTTCTTC. Drawing the rest from reference TRBV7-9 and TRBJ2-1, the complete variable domain is DTGVSQNPRHKITKRGQNVTFRCDPISEHNRLYWYRQTLGQGPEFLTYFQNEAQLEKSRLLSDRFSAERPKGSFSTLEIQRTEQGDSAMYLCASSSSGSGYSYNEQFFGPGTRLTVL.

This clonotype was detected many times. This chain uses TRBV6-1 with TRBJ2-7, with 11 nucleotides matching TRBD1. Germline lookup yields CDR1 MNHNS and CDR2 SASEGT. This CDR3 has 13 residues. The trim removed 8 bases at V and 0 bases at J, leaving 0 bases unmatched. The CDR3 protein is CASGTGGSYEQYV. DNA for the CDR3: TGTGCCAGCGGGACAGGGGGCTCCTACGAGCAGTACGTC.

This clonotype was seen ten or more times. V and J are TRBV7-6 and TRBJ2-1; 11 bases line up with TRBD2. Unmatched junction bases numbered 10, after V lost 5 bases and J lost 10 bases. This CDR3 has 15 amino acids. Per germline, CDR1 SGHVS and CDR2 FNYEAQ. The CDR3 sequence is CASSPIAGGPKEQFF. In DNA form, the CDR3 reads TGTGCCAGCAGCCCCATAGCGGGAGGGCCAAAAGAGCAGTTCTTC.